This TCR beta chain was sequenced during a study of blood T cell repertoires in COVID-19. Across the whole study: Acute and convalescent COVID-19 samples came from the United States, Italy and Spain. The cDNA or gDNA used as material had been derived from T cells, B-cell-depleted T cells, or PBMCs.

Source study methods: Estimates of nucleated cell counts were drawn from the amplification of reference gene primers. Measured with immunoSEQ multiplex PCR; TCRdb has only the in-frame clones, and not every one. That table supplies the V and J calls and clone size; D and trimming were determined from the DNA. In the table there are some 65,000 clones, under 85% of which are singletons. V was shortened by 7 bases and J by 4 bases, with 13 bases between the two germline ends. The CDR3 is 13 amino acids. This clonotype was sampled from a woman aged 70-85 years with acute or convalescent COVID-19. The specimen was peripheral blood. J is TRBJ1-2 and V is TRBV12-3 or TRBV12-4; D might be TRBD1 (5 bases). CDR3 sequence reads: CASTIQATYGYTF. The DNA of the CDR3 is TGTGCCAGCACCATACAGGCTACCTATGGCTACACCTTC.